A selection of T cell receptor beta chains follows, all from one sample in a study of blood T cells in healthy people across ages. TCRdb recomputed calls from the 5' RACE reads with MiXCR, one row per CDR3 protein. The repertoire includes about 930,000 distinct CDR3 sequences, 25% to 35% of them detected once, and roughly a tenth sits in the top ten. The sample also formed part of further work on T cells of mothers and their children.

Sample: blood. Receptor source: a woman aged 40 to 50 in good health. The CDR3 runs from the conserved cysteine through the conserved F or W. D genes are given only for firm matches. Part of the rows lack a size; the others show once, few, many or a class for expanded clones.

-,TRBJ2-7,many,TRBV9,TGTGCCAGCAGCGAGGGTTTTTCCTACGAGCAGTACTTC,CASSEGFSYEQYF
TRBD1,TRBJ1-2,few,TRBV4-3,TGCGCCAGCAGCCAAGGGCTGGGGTCACAGGGGTATGGCTACACCTTC,CASSQGLGSQGYGYTF
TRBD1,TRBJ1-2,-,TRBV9,TGTGCCAGCAGCGCTTCCGGGACAGGGGGGTTTGACTATGGCTACACCTTC,CASSASGTGGFDYGYTF
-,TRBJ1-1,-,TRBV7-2,TGTGCCAGCAGCCTCAGACAGTTGGACACTGAAGCTTTCTTT,CASSLRQLDTEAFF
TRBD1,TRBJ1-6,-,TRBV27,TGTGCCAGCAGTCCTAGGGGGCGGGTCTATAATTCACCCCTCCACTTT,CASSPRGRVYNSPLHF
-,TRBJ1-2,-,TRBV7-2,TGTGCCAGCAGCCCAGGCATTACAGACCCCTATGGCTACACCTTC,CASSPGITDPYGYTF
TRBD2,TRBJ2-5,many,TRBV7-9,TGTGCCAGCAGCTTCGGGACTAGCGGGCAAGAGACCCAGTACTTC,CASSFGTSGQETQYF
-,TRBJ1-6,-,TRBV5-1,TGCGCCAGCAGCACTTCCGATTCACCCCTCCACTTT,CASSTSDSPLHF
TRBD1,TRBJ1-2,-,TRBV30,TGTGCCTGGTGGACAGGCCGATTCTATGGCTACACCTTC,CAWWTGRFYGYTF
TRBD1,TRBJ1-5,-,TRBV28,TGTGCCAGCACCTTAACAGGGGGCGTCATCCCGGGGCAGCCCCAGCATTTT,CASTLTGGVIPGQPQHF
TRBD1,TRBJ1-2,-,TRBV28,TGTGCCTGCAGCTCCGGGACAGGATTAATCTATGGCTACACCTTC,CACSSGTGLIYGYTF
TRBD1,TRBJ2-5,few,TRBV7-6,TGTGCCAGCAGCCTGACAGGGCGCCTGAGTGACCAGTACTTC,CASSLTGRLSDQYF
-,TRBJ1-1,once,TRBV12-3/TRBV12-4,TGTGCCAGCAAAGTTAAGGGACCGTTGAACACTGAAGCTTTCTTT,CASKVKGPLNTEAFF
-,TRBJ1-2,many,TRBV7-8,TGCGCCAGCAGCCGGACGGGAGGGCTCTATGGCTACACCTTC,CASSRTGGLYGYTF
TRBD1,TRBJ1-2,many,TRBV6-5,TGTGCCAGCAGTCGTACCGGGACAGTCGGCTACACCTTC,CASSRTGTVGYTF
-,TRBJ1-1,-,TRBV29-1,TGCAGCGTAGGCGGACAGCCGATGAACACTGAAGCTTTCTTT,CSVGGQPMNTEAFF
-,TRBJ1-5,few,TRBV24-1,TGTGCCAGTATGGGGGGGGAAGATCAGCCCCAGCATTTT,CASMGGEDQPQHF
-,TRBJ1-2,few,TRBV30,TGTGCCTGGGGATTGGAAGGCTACACCTTC,CAWGLEGYTF
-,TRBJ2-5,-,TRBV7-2,TGTGCCAGCAGCTCCACATTTGAATATGAAGAGACCCAGTACTTC,CASSSTFEYEETQYF
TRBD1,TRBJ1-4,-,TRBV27,TGTGCCAGCAGTTTCTCCCCGGGGGCAGGGGGCGCCAGTAATGAAAAACTGTTTTTT,CASSFSPGAGGASNEKLFF
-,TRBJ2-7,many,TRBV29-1,TGCAGCGTTGAAGATCCCGAGGGAAGCTCCTACGAGCAGTACTTC,CSVEDPEGSSYEQYF
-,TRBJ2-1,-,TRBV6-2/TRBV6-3,TGTGCCAGCAGTTACGACCTATCGGGGTTGGGCAATGAGCAGTTCTTC,CASSYDLSGLGNEQFF
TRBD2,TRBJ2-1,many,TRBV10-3,TGTGCCACCTTAGGGACTACCTCGGGCTCCTACAATGAGCAGTTCTTC,CATLGTTSGSYNEQFF
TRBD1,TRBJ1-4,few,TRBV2,TGTGCCAGCATGACTAGGACTACCCGGACAGGGTCGGAAAAACTGTTTTTT,CASMTRTTRTGSEKLFF
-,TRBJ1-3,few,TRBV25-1,TGTGCCAGCAGTGTGACTACAGGGACGGGAAACACCATATATTTT,CASSVTTGTGNTIYF
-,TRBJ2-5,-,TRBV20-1,TGCAGTGCTAGAACTCGGACCCAGGGAGAGCAGTACTTC,CSARTRTQGEQYF
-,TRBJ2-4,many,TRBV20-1,TGCAGTGCGTGGGACGGAGTAACACTAGCCAAAAACATTCAGTACTTC,CSAWDGVTLAKNIQYF
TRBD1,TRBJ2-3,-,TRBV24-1,TGTGCCACCAGTGATTCAGGGACAGGGGACGATACGCAGTATTTT,CATSDSGTGDDTQYF
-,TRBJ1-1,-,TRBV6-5,TGTGCCAGCACCCGAGCGGCGGGGAACACTGAAGCTTTCTTT,CASTRAAGNTEAFF
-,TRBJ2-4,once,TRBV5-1,TGCGCCAGCAGCCCGGACAGTTCCTTAGCCAAAAACATTCAGTACTTC,CASSPDSSLAKNIQYF
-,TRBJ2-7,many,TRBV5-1,TGCGCCAGCAGCTTGACCAGGCCCCCCTACGAGCAGTACTTC,CASSLTRPPYEQYF
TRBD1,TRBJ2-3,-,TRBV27,TGTGCCAGCAGTTTTATGTGGACAGGGGGCGCAGATACGCAGTATTTT,CASSFMWTGGADTQYF
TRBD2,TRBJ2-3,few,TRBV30,TGTGCCTGGCACCGGGGGGGTTCAGATACGCAGTATTTT,CAWHRGGSDTQYF
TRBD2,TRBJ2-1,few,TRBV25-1,TGTGCCAGTGCCGGGACTAGCGGGGGCCCTCCCTACAATGAGCAGTTCTTC,CASAGTSGGPPYNEQFF
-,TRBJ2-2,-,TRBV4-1,TGCGCCAGCAGCCAAGATATGATGGGGTCGGGGGAGCTGTTTTTT,CASSQDMMGSGELFF
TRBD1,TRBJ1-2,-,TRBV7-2,TGTGCCAGCAGCTTCTGGACAGGGCCCCTTGGCTACACCTTC,CASSFWTGPLGYTF
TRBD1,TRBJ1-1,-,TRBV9,TGTGCCAGCAGCGGGCCGGGACAGGGCGGCACTGAAGCTTTCTTT,CASSGPGQGGTEAFF
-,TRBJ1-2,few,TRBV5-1,TGCGCCAGCAGCCGCGGGGAACAGATACAAAACTATGGCTACACCTTC,CASSRGEQIQNYGYTF
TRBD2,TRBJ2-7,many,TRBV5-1,TGCGCCAGCAGCGAAAACAGGGCCGGGGGGGGAAGCAGCTCCTACGAGCAGTACTTC,CASSENRAGGGSSSYEQYF
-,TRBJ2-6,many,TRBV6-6,TGTGCCAGTGACAGCTCTGGGGCCAACGTCCTGACTTTC,CASDSSGANVLTF
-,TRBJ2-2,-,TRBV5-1,TGCGCCGGCAGCTTGGACGGGCTCGACACCGGGGAGCTGTTTTTT,CAGSLDGLDTGELFF
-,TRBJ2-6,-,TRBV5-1,TGCGCCAGCAGCTTGGAACCTCCCTCTGGGGCCAACGTCCTGACTTTC,CASSLEPPSGANVLTF
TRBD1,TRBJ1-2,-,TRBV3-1,TGTGCCAGCACACCCTTGCCGGGACAGGATCAAGCTAACTATGGCTACACCTTC,CASTPLPGQDQANYGYTF
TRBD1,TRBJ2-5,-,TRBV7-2,TGTGCCAGCAGCACCCCCCAGAGGGGGGGGGACAGGGGGACCCAGTACTTC,CASSTPQRGGDRGTQYF
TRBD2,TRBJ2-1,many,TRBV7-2,TGTGCCAGCAGTGCAGCGGGGGGGCCATTAAATGAGCAGTTCTTC,CASSAAGGPLNEQFF
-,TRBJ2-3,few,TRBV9,TGTGCCAGCAGCGAGTGGGTAGGCACAGATACGCAGTATTTT,CASSEWVGTDTQYF
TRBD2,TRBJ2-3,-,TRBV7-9,TGTGCCAGCAAGGGAGCAGGAGCGGGGCCGGGCACAGGTACGCAGTATTTT,CASKGAGAGPGTGTQYF
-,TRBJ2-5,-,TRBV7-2,TGTGCCAGCAGCCTGAGAACTAGCAGGGTAGAGACCCAGTACTTC,CASSLRTSRVETQYF
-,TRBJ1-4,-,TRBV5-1,TGCGCCAGCAGCCTGAAGGTGGATGAAAAACTGTTTTTT,CASSLKVDEKLFF
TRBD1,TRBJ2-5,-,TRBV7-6,TGTGCCAGCAGCCCCGGCGGGACAGGGGGGGAGACCCAGTACTTC,CASSPGGTGGETQYF
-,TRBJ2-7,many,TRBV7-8,TGTGCCAGCAGCTTAGGTGCTCCGGATTACGAGCAGTACTTC,CASSLGAPDYEQYF
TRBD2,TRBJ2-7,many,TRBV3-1,TGTGCCAGCAGCCCATCAACTAGCGGGGGGCTCGAGCAGTACTTC,CASSPSTSGGLEQYF
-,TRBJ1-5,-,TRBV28,TGTGCCAGCAGTTTAAGGGGCGTGGGGTTCCAGCCCCAGCATTTT,CASSLRGVGFQPQHF
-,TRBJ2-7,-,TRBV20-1,TGCAGTGCTAGAGATCTCTTGAATGGTGGCTACGAGCAGTACTTC,CSARDLLNGGYEQYF